One and the same sample provided the 9 T cell receptor beta chains below, sequenced in a study of shared clonotypes between healthy human individuals. Sequencing was performed with immunoSEQ multiplex PCR; in TCRdb, only in-frame clones are kept and a portion is missing. The sample has some 2,500,000 clones, under 95% seen once. Sequences were obtained from naive CD4+ T cells from PBMCs. Sample subset: CD45RA+ positively selected. The source is a man between 18 and 35 years old in good health. Some clones in this sample may be carry-over from other donors' samples.

The CDR3 region has the DNA TGTGCTAGTGCCGGGGGGGGTATCGAGCAGTACTTC. Protein product: CASAGGGIEQYF. This chain uses TRBV12-5 with TRBJ2-7; the match to TRBD2 covers 8 bases. This CDR3 is 12 amino acids long. V was clipped by 7 bases and J by 6 bases; unmatched bases: 5. Germline V gene lookup returns CDR1 LGHNT and CDR2 FRNRAP.

The chain couples TRBV7-9 to TRBJ2-6; D is unresolved. Germline CDR1 and CDR2: SEHNR and FQNEAQ (reference sequence). This CDR3 region has 15 residues. Trimming cost V 1 base and J 0 bases, with 4 bases left between them. The CDR3 DNA reads as TGTGCCAGCAGCTTAGTTGTCTCTGGGGCCAACGTCCTGACTTTC. It codes for CASSLVVSGANVLTF. Complete variable domain (other parts from reference TRBV7-9 and TRBJ2-6): DTGVSQNPRHKITKRGQNVTFRCDPISEHNRLYWYRQTLGQGPEFLTYFQNEAQLEKSRLLSDRFSAERPKGSFSTLEIQRTEQGDSAMYLCASSLVVSGANVLTFGAGSRLTVL.

About this clone itself: Relative to the germline gene, one junction end is altered; a read error may explain this. The chain couples TRBV7-8 to TRBJ2-2; D might be TRBD1 (5 bases). The CDR3 contains 16 residues. Germline values: CDR1 SGHVS, CDR2 FQNEAQ. CDR3 coding DNA: TGTGCCAGCAGCTTAGGAAATGGGGCGAATACCGGGGAGCTGTTTTTT. Translated, it gives CASSLGNGANTGELFF.

The chain couples TRBV4-3 to TRBJ1-1, with D perhaps matching TRBD1 (5 bases). V was clipped by 4 bases and J by 0 bases, with 15 bases between them. This CDR3 region has 16 residues. CDR1 and CDR2 from the germline V gene are LGHNA and YSLEER. This CDR3 is CASSPRAGGVNTEAFF. The CDR3 DNA is TGCGCCAGCAGCCCTCGGGCGGGGGGGGTGAACACTGAAGCTTTCTTT.

The J gene is TRBJ1-2, the V gene TRBV15; 8 bases agree with TRBD1. CDR1 and CDR2 from the germline V gene are LNHNV and YYDKDF (reference sequence). With V trimmed by 1 base and J by 7 bases, 5 bases remained unmatched. This CDR3 spans 14 amino acids. DNA for the CDR3: TGTGCCACCAGCAGAGTAATACAGGGGGTTGGCTACACCTTC. This sequence encodes CATSRVIQGVGYTF.

This rearrangement joins TRBV5-1 to TRBJ1-2; D is unclear. The CDR3 runs to 15 residues. The V and J ends lost 0 bases and 4 bases respectively, with 13 bases between them. Per germline, CDR1 SGHRS and CDR2 YFSETQ. CDR3 protein: CASSLGSPESYGYTF. As DNA, the CDR3 is TGCGCCAGCAGCTTGGGTTCTCCAGAATCCTATGGCTACACCTTC.

The chain links TRBV7-3 to TRBJ2-1, with a weak D call TRBD2 (5 bases). V lost 0 bases and J lost 8, with 8 bases in between. Germline V gene sequence: CDR1 SGHTA, CDR2 FQGTGA. This CDR3 has 13 residues. The CDR3 sequence is CASSLTSGYEQFF. The CDR3 DNA follows: TGTGCCAGCAGCTTAACGTCGGGGTATGAGCAGTTCTTC.

This clone has just one count. The V call is TRBV5-4, the J call TRBJ2-2, with D possibly being TRBD1 (5 bases). CDR1 and CDR2 from the germline V gene are SGHNT and YYREEE (reference sequence). Trimming took off 3 bases at V and 0 bases at J, with 9 bases between the two ends. This CDR3 is built from 15 residues. CDR3 protein: CASSSETANTGELFF. The CDR3 DNA follows: TGTGCCAGCAGCTCCGAGACAGCGAACACCGGGGAGCTGTTTTTT.

The CDR3 DNA is TGTGCCAGCAGCCGACGACAGGGTAGCTATAATTCACCCCTCCACTTT. Protein product: CASSRRQGSYNSPLHF. The rearrangement joins TRBV28 to TRBJ1-6; 7 bases fit TRBD1. The CDR3 is made up of 16 amino acids. V dropped 6 bases and J dropped 3; count of bases not matched to a gene: 8. The V gene's germline CDR1 is MDHEN and CDR2 SYDVKM.